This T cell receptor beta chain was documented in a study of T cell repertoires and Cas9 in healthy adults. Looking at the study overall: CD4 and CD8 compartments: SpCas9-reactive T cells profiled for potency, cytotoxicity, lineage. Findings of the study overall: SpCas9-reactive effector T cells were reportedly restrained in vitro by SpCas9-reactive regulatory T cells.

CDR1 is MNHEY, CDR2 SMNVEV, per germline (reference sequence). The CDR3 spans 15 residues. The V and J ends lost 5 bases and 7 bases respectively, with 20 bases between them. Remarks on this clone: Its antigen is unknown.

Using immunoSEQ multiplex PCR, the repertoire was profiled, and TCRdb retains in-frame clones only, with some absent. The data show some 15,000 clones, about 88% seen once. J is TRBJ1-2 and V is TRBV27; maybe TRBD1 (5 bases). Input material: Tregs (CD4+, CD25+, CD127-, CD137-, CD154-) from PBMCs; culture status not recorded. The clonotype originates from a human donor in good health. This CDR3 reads CASSQSIRVDSGYTF. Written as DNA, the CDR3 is TGTGCCAGCAGTCAAAGTATCAGGGTTGATAGTGGCTACACCTTC.